This T cell receptor beta chain was identified during a study of blood T cell repertoires in COVID-19. Recovery meant two consecutive negative NP/OP PCR tests, professional clearance, or resolved symptoms. Per the original data handling: Amplification from reference gene primers served as the basis for estimated nucleated cell counts. The method was immunoSEQ multiplex PCR; TCRdb's version includes in-frame clones alone and lacks a portion of them. For V, J and clone size, that table is used; D and trimming come from the DNA. The table shows approximately 290,000 clones, with approximately 85% occurring only once. Sequenced: PBMCs or T cells enriched from blood (not recorded which). This clonotype was obtained from a woman aged 25 to 39 who had recovered from COVID-19.

The CDR3 sequence is CATRFGTTNTGELFF. CDR3 nucleotide sequence: TGTGCCACGCGTTTCGGGACAACGAACACCGGGGAGCTGTTTTTT. The chain links TRBV27 to TRBJ2-2, with D maybe TRBD1 (6 bases). Trimming pared 10 bases from V and 0 bases from J, leaving 15 bases between. In germline, CDR1 is MNHEY, CDR2 SMNVEV (reference sequence). The CDR3 covers 15 residues.